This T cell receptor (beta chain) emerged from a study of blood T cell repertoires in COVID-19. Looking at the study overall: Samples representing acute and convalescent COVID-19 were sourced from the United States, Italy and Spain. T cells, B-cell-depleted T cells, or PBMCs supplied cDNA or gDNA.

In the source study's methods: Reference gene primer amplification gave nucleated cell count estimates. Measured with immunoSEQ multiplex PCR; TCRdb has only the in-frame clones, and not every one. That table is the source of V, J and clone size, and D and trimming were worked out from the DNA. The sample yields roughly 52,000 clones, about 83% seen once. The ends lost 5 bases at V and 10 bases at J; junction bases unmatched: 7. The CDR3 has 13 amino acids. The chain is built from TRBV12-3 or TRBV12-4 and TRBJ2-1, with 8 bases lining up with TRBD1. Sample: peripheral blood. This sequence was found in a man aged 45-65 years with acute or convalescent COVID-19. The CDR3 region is CASSQGTGREQFF. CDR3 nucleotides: TGTGCCAGCAGTCAGGGGACAGGTCGCGAGCAGTTCTTC.